These 29 T cell receptor beta chains were all obtained from the same sample, sequenced in a study of response to subunit inactivated influenza vaccine. TCRdb ran MiXCR on the RT-PCR reads and lists one entry per CDR3 protein. The top ten clones hold approximately 30% of a sample with over 150,000 distinct CDR3 sequences, over 13% of them seen once. This material consisted of CD8+ T cells sorted from PBMCs, taken about 5 days after vaccination. These receptors were obtained from a man aged 45-60 years who received an inactivated influenza vaccine.

The table lists this clonotype with a few counts. The chain recombines TRBV7-9 with TRBJ1-1; D unresolved. The CDR3 covers 11 residues. Trimming stripped 11 bases from V and 0 bases from J, with 7 bases between. The germline gives CDR1 SEHNR, CDR2 FQNEAQ (reference sequence). The CDR3 sequence is CAFRMNTEAFF. As DNA, the CDR3 is TGTGCCTTCAGGATGAACACTGAAGCTTTCTTT. The whole variable domain, remainder taken from reference TRBV7-9 and TRBJ1-1, is DTGVSQNPRHKITKRGQNVTFRCDPISEHNRLYWYRQTLGQGPEFLTYFQNEAQLEKSRLLSDRFSAERPKGSFSTLEIQRTEQGDSAMYLCAFRMNTEAFFGQGTRLTVV.

This sequence joins TRBV28 and TRBJ2-7, with D possibly TRBD1 on 5 matching bases. The germline V gene encodes CDR1 MDHEN and CDR2 SYDVKM. Deletions cut 5 bases from V and 0 bases from J, with 14 bases between. The CDR3 spans 15 residues. CDR3: CASSPLQVLSYEQYF. The CDR3 nucleotides are TGTGCCAGCAGTCCCCTACAGGTACTCTCCTACGAGCAGTACTTC.

This clonotype was detected only a few times. The chain is built from TRBV4-3 and TRBJ2-7, with 9 bases that match TRBD2. This CDR3 region has 17 residues. J lost 0 bases, V lost 4 bases, and 10 bases had no gene match. In germline, CDR1 is LGHNA, CDR2 YSLEER. Here the CDR3 DNA reads TGCGCCAGCAGCCCATCCCCCCTAGCGGGGCCCTCCTACGAGCAGTACTTC. Its protein is CASSPSPLAGPSYEQYF.

This clonotype was observed a few times. The CDR3 DNA is TGTGCCAGCAGCTTAGGCCCTGACAGGGGGCCTAACTATGGCTACACCTTC. Translation: CASSLGPDRGPNYGYTF. The V call is TRBV7-8, the J call TRBJ1-2, with 10 positions matching TRBD1. The CDR3 is 17 amino acids. V trimming: 1 base; J trimming: 0 bases; junction bases outside the gene matches: 5. CDR1 SGHVS and CDR2 FQNEAQ come from the germline V gene.

This clonotype was seen only a few times. This rearrangement joins TRBV2 to TRBJ1-5; D is uncertain. The CDR3 contains 13 residues. V lost 4 bases and J 3 bases, leaving 7 bases between the germline ends. Germline V gives CDR1 SNHLY, CDR2 FYNNEI. The CDR3 bases are TGTGCCAGCAGTGGTAAAGTCAATCAGCCCCAGCATTTT. Its translation is CASSGKVNQPQHF. The entire variable domain, with the rest obtained from reference TRBV2 and TRBJ1-5, is as follows: EPEVTQTPSHQVTQMGQEVILRCVPISNHLYFYWYRQILGQKVEFLVSFYNNEISEKSEIFDDQFSVERPDGSNFTLKIRSTKLEDSAMYFCASSGKVNQPQHFGDGTRLSIL.

This clonotype was found a few times. The DNA for the CDR3 is TGCAGTGCTAGAGAGGTGGCTAGCGGACGTTCCTACGAGCAGTACTTC. Translation gives CSAREVASGRSYEQYF. The chain joins TRBV20-1 to TRBJ2-7; TRBD2 matches 7 bases. Germline assignment: CDR1 DFQATT and CDR2 SNEGSKA (reference sequence). This CDR3 comprises 16 residues. The trim removed 0 bases at V and 1 base at J, leaving 9 bases unmatched.

The V call is TRBV11-1, the J call TRBJ1-2; D might be TRBD1 (6 bases). V was trimmed by 0 bases and J by 1 base, leaving 18 bases between them. Germline V gene sequence: CDR1 SGHAT, CDR2 FQDESV (reference sequence). CDR3 length: 18 amino acids. DNA of the CDR3: TGTGCCAGCAGCTTAGCGGGACTGACAGGCGGACTTAACTATGGCTACACCTTC. It codes for CASSLAGLTGGLNYGYTF.

The chain links TRBV19 to TRBJ2-2, with D possibly matching TRBD2 (6 bases). CDR3 length: 15 amino acids. The V gene's germline CDR1 is LNHDA and CDR2 SQIVND (reference sequence). V was trimmed by 4 bases and J by 2 bases, leaving 11 bases between them. CDR3 nucleotide sequence: TGTGCCAGTAGTAGAATGGGACTCAACACCGGGGAGCTGTTTTTT. Residues: CASSRMGLNTGELFF.

This clonotype has just a few counts. The chain combines TRBV29-1 with TRBJ2-7; D not certain. From germline, CDR1 is SQVTM and CDR2 ANQGSEA. This CDR3 contains 11 residues. V was trimmed by 3 bases and J by 1 base, leaving 4 bases between them. The CDR3 loop reads CSVEGSYEQYF. The CDR3 DNA reads as TGCAGCGTTGAGGGTTCCTACGAGCAGTACTTC.

This clonotype was counted only a few times. The chain is built from TRBV4-3 and TRBJ1-4; TRBD1 matches at 11 bases. CDR3 length: 16 amino acids. In germline, CDR1 is LGHNA, CDR2 YSLEER. Trimming cost V 3 bases and J 7 bases; bases outside gene matches: 7. The CDR3 reads CASSQLGQGAGEKLFF. The DNA for the CDR3 is TGCGCCAGCAGCCAGCTAGGACAGGGGGCAGGTGAAAAACTGTTTTTT.

This clonotype was found many times. The V call is TRBV5-6, the J call TRBJ2-1; no clear D gene. Germline V lookup: CDR1 SGHDT, CDR2 YYEEEE. CDR3 length equals 15 residues. V was pared by 1 base and J by 5 bases, with 13 bases between. The CDR3 DNA follows: TGTGCCAGCAGCTTGTCCCTTCGACCCAACAATGAGCAGTTCTTC. This gives the protein CASSLSLRPNNEQFF.

This clonotype was found a few times. The chain joins TRBV13 to TRBJ1-1; the D gene is possibly TRBD1 (6 bases). The V end was cut by 3 bases, the J end by 0 bases, with 11 bases between. This CDR3 contains 15 residues. Germline CDR1 is PRHDT and CDR2 is FYEKMQ (reference sequence). The CDR3 DNA reads as TGTGCCAGCAGCTTTGTAGGGGGGATGAACACTGAAGCTTTCTTT. Its protein is CASSFVGGMNTEAFF.

There are a few counts of this clonotype. CDR3 nucleotide sequence: TGTGCCAGCAACTTGGGCCCGGGACCACTAGGTTCACCCCTCCACTTT. Amino acid sequence: CASNLGPGPLGSPLHF. This rearrangement joins TRBV13 to TRBJ1-6; TRBD1 might be the D (5 bases). Germline CDR1 reads PRHDT; CDR2 reads FYEKMQ (reference sequence). V was pared by 7 bases and J by 9 bases, with 22 bases between. The CDR3 is 16 amino acids.

In its sample, this clonotype was seen many times. V is TRBV27 and J is TRBJ2-7; possible D gene TRBD1, 6 bases. Trimming took off 4 bases at V and 3 bases at J, with 10 bases between the two ends. This CDR3 has 13 residues. CDR1 is MNHEY, CDR2 SMNVEV, per germline (reference sequence). The CDR3 DNA reads TGTGCCAGCAGTTACGGGACATTCTACGAGCAGTACTTC. It is translated as CASSYGTFYEQYF.

The CDR3 loop reads CATSDLVSGTDTQYF. CDR3 in DNA: TGTGCCACCAGTGATTTGGTCAGTGGGACAGATACGCAGTATTTT. The rearrangement uses TRBV24-1 and TRBJ2-3; no definite D call. This CDR3 contains 15 residues. Deletions cut 0 bases from V and 3 bases from J, with 9 bases between. In germline, CDR1 is KGHDR, CDR2 SFDVKD.

Only a few counts were recorded for this clonotype. The chain recombines TRBV7-2 with TRBJ2-5, with D perhaps TRBD2 (5 bases). V lost 1 base, J lost 3 bases, and 18 bases lay in between. From germline, CDR1 is SGHTA and CDR2 FQGNSA. The CDR3 is 17 amino acids. DNA of the CDR3: TGTGCCAGCAGCTTAGTATTTGAGGCAGAGGGTGAAGAGACCCAGTACTTC. Translated: CASSLVFEAEGEETQYF.

Many counts were recorded for this clonotype. The gene calls are TRBV19 and TRBJ1-1; the D is unclear. The CDR3 is 13 amino acids. Germline assignment: CDR1 LNHDA and CDR2 SQIVND (reference sequence). V lost 3 bases to trimming and J lost 5 bases, with 10 bases between them. CDR3 loop: CASSMGVGTEAFF. DNA of the CDR3: TGTGCCAGTAGTATGGGAGTGGGAACTGAAGCTTTCTTT.

This clonotype was counted a few times. The V and J genes are TRBV12-3 or TRBV12-4 and TRBJ2-2, with D possibly being TRBD1 (6 bases). The CDR3 is 14 amino acids. V lost 2 bases, J lost 5 bases, and 9 bases lay in between. The CDR3 loop is CASSLYRATGELFF. CDR3 nucleotide sequence: TGTGCCAGCAGTTTATACAGGGCGACCGGGGAGCTGTTTTTT.

This clonotype was counted only a few times. The chain recombines TRBV5-1 with TRBJ2-2; D is possibly TRBD1 or TRBD2 (5 bases each). Germline V CDR1 and CDR2: SGHRS, YFSETQ. The V end lost 1 base, the J end lost 5 bases, and 9 bases lay between the germline ends. The CDR3 is made up of 14 amino acids. The CDR3 nucleotides read TGCGCCAGCAGCTTGCGGGGCGGGACCGGGGAGCTGTTTTTT. Encoded protein: CASSLRGGTGELFF.

This clonotype was observed a handful of times. The chain couples TRBV5-6 to TRBJ2-7; 14 bases align to TRBD2. Trimming removed 3 bases from V and 3 bases from J; junction bases left unmatched: 5. Germline CDR1 SGHDT, CDR2 YYEEEE. This CDR3 spans 16 amino acids. CDR3 nucleotide sequence: TGTGCCAGCAGCTGGGCGACTAGCGGGGGGGACTACGAGCAGTACTTC. Its protein product is CASSWATSGGDYEQYF.

This chain links TRBV4-2 with TRBJ2-7, with D possibly being TRBD1 (6 bases). The germline V gene encodes CDR1 LGHNA and CDR2 YNFKEQ. CDR3 length: 16 amino acids. V lost 4 bases and J lost 1, with 17 bases in between. The CDR3 sequence is CASSPVTGKGSYEQYF. The CDR3 DNA follows: TGTGCCAGCAGCCCGGTGACAGGAAAGGGATCCTACGAGCAGTACTTC.

The gene calls are TRBV4-3 and TRBJ2-5, with D possibly matching TRBD2 (7 bases). V was clipped by 3 bases and J by 2 bases, with 13 bases between them. Germline loops: CDR1 LGHNA, CDR2 YSLEER. The CDR3 covers 15 residues. CDR3 in DNA: TGCGCCAGCAGCCATAGGCGGGGGACACAAGAGACCCAGTACTTC. Its protein product is CASSHRRGTQETQYF.

This chain links TRBV9 with TRBJ2-7; maybe TRBD1 (6 bases). The CDR3 length is 14 residues. Germline loops: CDR1 SGDLS, CDR2 YYNGEE. V shed 4 bases and J shed 1 base, with 12 bases lying between them. The CDR3 DNA is TGTGCCAGCAGCAGATCAGGGACATCCTACGAGCAGTACTTC. Amino acid sequence: CASSRSGTSYEQYF.

The chain couples TRBV6-2 or TRBV6-3 to TRBJ2-1; TRBD2 is a possible D gene (7 bases). This CDR3 contains 15 residues. Trimming pared 6 bases from V and 4 bases from J, leaving 16 bases between. In germline, CDR1 is MNHEY, CDR2 SVGEGT. The CDR3 loop reads CASSRTGGFYNEQFF. The DNA of the CDR3 is TGTGCCAGCAGCCGAACGGGGGGCTTTTACAATGAGCAGTTCTTC.

The rearrangement joins TRBV27 to TRBJ2-6; D unclear. Germline loops: CDR1 MNHEY, CDR2 SMNVEV (reference sequence). The CDR3 contains 18 residues. The V end was cut by 6 bases, the J end by 0 bases, with 18 bases between. CDR3 sequence reads: CASSLGFPRSSGANVLTF. The CDR3 region has the DNA TGTGCCAGCAGCCTAGGTTTCCCTCGCAGCTCTGGGGCCAACGTCCTGACTTTC.

This clonotype has only a few counts. CDR3 bases: TGCAGTGCTATCGACGGCTCCTACAATGAGCAGTTCTTC. Its protein is CSAIDGSYNEQFF. This sequence joins TRBV20-1 and TRBJ2-1; D unclear. This CDR3 contains 13 residues. V lost 4 bases, J lost 0 bases, and 7 bases lay in between. Germline values: CDR1 DFQATT, CDR2 SNEGSKA (reference sequence).

Details on this clonotype: The junction and the germline gene differ at one end; a read error may be behind it. The chain uses TRBV15 and TRBJ2-2; the D is unclear. Germline V gene sequence: CDR1 LNHNV, CDR2 YYDKDF (reference sequence). This CDR3 comprises 16 residues. CDR3 nucleotide sequence: TGTGCCTCCAGCAGAGAATACCCACGGGACACCGGGGAGCTGTTTTTT. Protein sequence: CASSREYPRDTGELFF.

This clonotype was seen more than once but under ten times. The CDR3 sequence: CASSEWASGSGEQYF. The CDR3 DNA follows: TGTGCCAGCAGTGAATGGGCTAGCGGGAGTGGTGAGCAGTACTTC. This sequence joins TRBV2 and TRBJ2-7; TRBD2 agrees at 10 bases. The CDR3 extends over 15 amino acids. The V and J ends lost 2 bases and 7 bases, in that order; junction bases with no gene match: 8. Germline V gene data show CDR1 as SNHLY and CDR2 as FYNNEI.

This clonotype was picked up a small number of times. The chain employs TRBV9 and TRBJ1-3, with 8 bases fitting TRBD1. Germline CDR1 SGDLS, CDR2 YYNGEE. With V trimmed by 3 bases and J by 6 bases, 11 bases remained unmatched. The CDR3 is made up of 16 amino acids. CDR3 loop: CASSANDRGAVNTIYF. The CDR3 DNA follows: TGTGCCAGCAGCGCAAACGACAGGGGAGCCGTAAACACCATATATTTT. The full variable domain, rest sourced from reference TRBV9 and TRBJ1-3, is DSGVTQTPKHLITATGQRVTLRCSPRSGDLSVYWYQQSLDQGLQFLIQYYNGEERAKGNILERFSAQQFPDLHSELNLSSLELGDSALYFCASSANDRGAVNTIYFGEGSWLTVV.